What follows are 32 T cell receptor beta chains derived from one specimen sequenced in a study of PD-1 blockade in classical Hodgkin lymphoma. The assay was immunoSEQ multiplex PCR, and TCRdb's table has in-frame clones only and misses some. The top ten hold 3.1% of the sample, which has tens of thousands of clones, roughly 80% seen once. Specified time point: cycle 4 day 1 (C4D1), after five to seven weeks of nivolumab. Exposure to brentuximab vedotin varied, and each patient had relapsed following autologous stem cell transplantation. Researchers used magnetic negative selection to pull out pure CD4+ T cells from thawed PBMCs. The sequenced sample was CD4+ T cells from blood, obtained before the fourth cycle of nivolumab. These receptors originate from a human donor with classical Hodgkin lymphoma.

The chain has TRBV30 and TRBJ1-3, with D possibly TRBD1 on 5 matching bases. Germline CDR1 and CDR2: GTSNPN and SVGIG (reference sequence). The V and J ends lost 5 bases and 4 bases respectively, with 9 bases between them. The CDR3 spans 12 residues. In nucleotides, the CDR3 is TGTGCCTGGGGACAACAGGGAAACACCATATATTTT. Protein product: CAWGQQGNTIYF.

The chain joins TRBV2 to TRBJ1-5; no firm D call. Germline V lookup: CDR1 SNHLY, CDR2 FYNNEI. The CDR3 spans 14 residues. V lost 4 bases and J 5 bases, leaving 12 bases between the germline ends. The DNA for the CDR3 is TGTGCCAGCAGTGGGGTCTGGTCTCATCAGCCCCAGCATTTT. Protein: CASSGVWSHQPQHF.

This chain connects TRBV11-1 to TRBJ2-5, with TRBD1 as a possible D gene (6 bases). Germline CDR1 and CDR2: SGHAT and FQDESV (reference sequence). There are 15 residues in the CDR3. Trimming took 2 bases from V and 1 from J, leaving 11 bases between them. CDR3 sequence reads: CASSLFSGAQETQYF. The CDR3 nucleotides are TGTGCCAGCAGCTTATTCTCAGGGGCCCAAGAGACCCAGTACTTC.

The chain recombines TRBV7-9 with TRBJ2-3, with 11 positions matching TRBD2. V dropped 1 base and J dropped 3; count of bases not matched to a gene: 0. Looked up from germline, CDR1 is SEHNR and CDR2 is FQNEAQ (reference sequence). CDR3 length equals 15 residues. As DNA, the CDR3 is TGTGCCAGCAGCTTAGGGACTAGCGGGACAGATACGCAGTATTTT. Encoded protein: CASSLGTSGTDTQYF.

The chain recombines TRBV10-3 with TRBJ1-2; 7 positions agree with TRBD1. This CDR3 spans 14 amino acids. Looked up from germline, CDR1 is ENHRY and CDR2 is SYGVKD. V shed 3 bases, J shed 8 bases, and the junction held 9 bases outside the gene matches. The CDR3, as DNA: TGTGCCATCAGTGATGTTGAAGGGGGCCAAGGCTACACCTTC. It translates to CAISDVEGGQGYTF.

This clone was observed a handful of times. The V call is TRBV10-3, the J call TRBJ1-5; TRBD1 matches at 10 bases. Germline V gives CDR1 ENHRY, CDR2 SYGVKD. J gave up 6 bases and V 8 bases, and 4 bases lay outside the gene matches. There are 13 residues in the CDR3. This chain's CDR3 is CAIGGQGGQPQHF. CDR3 DNA sequence: TGTGCCATCGGCGGACAGGGGGGTCAGCCCCAGCATTTT.

The CDR3 here is CASGTDRYEQYF. CDR3 sequence (DNA): TGTGCCAGCGGGACAGACCGTTACGAGCAGTACTTC. The chain uses TRBV19 and TRBJ2-7, with TRBD1 identical over 7 bases. The CDR3 runs 12 residues. Germline V gene lookup returns CDR1 LNHDA and CDR2 SQIVND (reference sequence). J was trimmed by 4 bases and V by 9 bases; bases with no gene match: 6. Drawing the rest from reference TRBV19 and TRBJ2-7, the complete variable domain is DGGITQSPKYLFRKEGQNVTLSCEQNLNHDAMYWYRQDPGQGLRLIYYSQIVNDFQKGDIAEGYSVSREKKESFPLTVTSAQKNPTAFYLCASGTDRYEQYFGPGTRLTVT.

This clone has only one observation. The chain has TRBV28 and TRBJ1-3; D not certain. The CDR3 contains 18 residues. The V and J ends lost 1 base and 0 bases respectively, with 16 bases between them. Per germline, CDR1 MDHEN and CDR2 SYDVKM. CDR3 coding DNA: TGTGCCAGCAGTTTATCCAAAAGCATCACTAGCTCTGGAAACACCATATATTTT. It is translated as CASSLSKSITSSGNTIYF.

This clone was counted once. The genes are TRBV30 and TRBJ2-7; TRBD1 matches 9 bases. With 3 bases clipped from V and 6 bases from J, the junction kept 3 bases outside the gene matches. The CDR3 spans 12 residues. The germline V gene has CDR1 GTSNPN and CDR2 SVGIG (reference sequence). This chain's CDR3 is CAWSRTGVEQYF. In DNA, the CDR3 is TGTGCCTGGAGCCGGACAGGGGTCGAGCAGTACTTC.

CDR3 protein: CSVGRDRSYEQYF. The CDR3 nucleotides read TGCAGCGTAGGCCGGGACCGTTCCTACGAGCAGTACTTC. The chain has TRBV29-1 and TRBJ2-7, with D possibly called TRBD1 or TRBD2 (5 bases each). Germline loops: CDR1 SQVTM, CDR2 ANQGSEA. Trimming stripped 6 bases from V and 1 base from J, with 13 bases between. This CDR3 region has 13 residues.

V gene TRBV5-1 combines with J gene TRBJ1-1; weak D call: TRBD1 (5 bases). Per germline, CDR1 SGHRS and CDR2 YFSETQ. The CDR3 length is 14 residues. Trimming removed 3 bases at V and 4 bases at J, with 13 bases between. This CDR3 reads CASSSQGQGTEAFF. The DNA of the CDR3 is TGCGCCAGCAGCTCCCAGGGCCAAGGCACTGAAGCTTTCTTT.

This clone has a single count. This chain uses TRBV7-2 with TRBJ2-7; 8 bases line up with TRBD1. V dropped 1 base and J dropped 6; count of bases not matched to a gene: 14. The CDR3 has 17 amino acids. Per the germline V gene, CDR1 is SGHTA and CDR2 is FQGNSA. CDR3 bases: TGTGCCAGCAGCTTAGAGGGGGCAGGGACAGGAGGTTCCGAGCAGTACTTC. Protein sequence: CASSLEGAGTGGSEQYF.

The chain has TRBV27 and TRBJ1-2, with a weak D call TRBD1 (6 bases). This CDR3 has 15 residues. The V gene lost 5 bases and the J gene lost 3 bases, with 16 bases spanning the gap. Germline-derived CDR1 and CDR2 are MNHEY and SMNVEV (reference sequence). DNA for the CDR3: TGTGCCAGCAGTACCCGACAGGAAGGGGACTATGGCTACACCTTC. Amino acid sequence: CASSTRQEGDYGYTF.

This chain joins TRBV18 and TRBJ1-1; D uncertain. The CDR3 spans 14 residues. The germline V and J ends were trimmed by 3 bases and 4 bases, with 12 bases remaining between them. Germline lookup yields CDR1 KGHSH and CDR2 LQKENI. The DNA of the CDR3 is TGTGCCAGCTCACCCGAGGAGGGAAGCACTGAAGCTTTCTTT. Translating it yields CASSPEEGSTEAFF.

There are a few counts of this clone. The chain joins TRBV21-1 to TRBJ1-3. TRBV21-1 is termed a pseudogene. The CDR3 totals 13 residues. CDR3 nucleotides: TGTGCCAGCAGTAAGGTCTCTGGAAACACCATATATTTT. Amino acids: CASSKVSGNTIYF.

This clone was seen more than once but under ten times. This chain connects TRBV6-5 to TRBJ1-1; no firm D call. Germline loops: CDR1 MNHEY, CDR2 SVGAGI. The CDR3 has 13 amino acids. The V gene lost 6 bases and the J gene lost 0 bases, with 8 bases spanning the gap. CDR3 sequence: CASSGSLNTEAFF. The CDR3 DNA reads as TGTGCCAGCAGCGGCAGTTTGAACACTGAAGCTTTCTTT.

The J gene is TRBJ1-1, the V gene TRBV19; D possibly corresponds to TRBD1 (5 bases). Germline V CDR1 and CDR2: LNHDA, SQIVND (reference sequence). There are 15 residues in the CDR3. Trimming took 7 bases from V and 3 from J, leaving 18 bases between them. CDR3: CASTPGPRDYTEAFF. The CDR3 nucleotides are TGTGCCAGTACCCCTGGGCCCAGGGATTACACTGAAGCTTTCTTT.

The chain couples TRBV2 to TRBJ2-5, with a weak D call TRBD2 (6 bases). The CDR3 contains 13 residues. The germline CDR1 and CDR2 sequences are SNHLY and FYNNEI. Trimming cost V 10 bases and J 0 bases, with 12 bases left between them. The CDR3 reads CATKRDYQETQYF. The DNA of the CDR3 is TGTGCCACAAAACGGGACTACCAAGAGACCCAGTACTTC.

This chain links TRBV28 with TRBJ2-6; TRBD2 matches at 7 bases. The CDR3 contains 15 residues. V was pared by 8 bases and J by 2 bases, with 6 bases of the junction left unmatched. Germline CDR1 is MDHEN and CDR2 is SYDVKM. CDR3 sequence: CASSPGGAGANVLTF. The CDR3 DNA reads as TGTGCCAGCTCACCTGGGGGGGCTGGGGCCAACGTCCTGACTTTC.

This chain connects TRBV25-1 to TRBJ1-1, with no clear D. The CDR3 is made up of 14 amino acids. The V end was cut by 5 bases, the J end by 2 bases, with 12 bases between. From germline, CDR1 is MGHDK and CDR2 SYGVNS. CDR3 nucleotide sequence: TGTGCCAGCAGTCGAGGCCAGGCCAACACTGAAGCTTTCTTT. Protein sequence: CASSRGQANTEAFF.

The V and J genes are TRBV6-6 and TRBJ2-3; 7 bases fit TRBD2. The trim removed 2 bases at V and 2 bases at J, leaving 4 bases unmatched. Per the germline V gene, CDR1 is MNHNY and CDR2 is SVGAGI (reference sequence). The CDR3 has 15 amino acids. The DNA of the CDR3 is TGTGCCAGCAGTTACGGGGGGGGAACCACAGATACGCAGTATTTT. It specifies CASSYGGGTTDTQYF.

The CDR3 loop is CASGQAYNEQFF. CDR3 bases: TGTGCCAGCGGACAGGCCTACAATGAGCAGTTCTTC. This chain links TRBV7-3 with TRBJ2-1; TRBD1 agrees at 7 bases. V lost 8 bases, J lost 2 bases, and 0 bases stayed unmatched. The germline V gene encodes CDR1 SGHTA and CDR2 FQGTGA. The CDR3 contains 12 residues.

The chain combines TRBV18 with TRBJ1-3; D possibly corresponds to TRBD1 (6 bases). The CDR3 consists of 15 residues. Germline loops: CDR1 KGHSH, CDR2 LQKENI. The germline V and J ends were trimmed by 2 bases and 4 bases, with 12 bases remaining between them. The CDR3 region has the DNA TGTGCCAGCTCACCATCCCAGGGGACGGGAAACACCATATATTTT. Translated: CASSPSQGTGNTIYF. The entire variable domain, with the rest obtained from reference TRBV18 and TRBJ1-3, is as follows: NAGVMQNPRHLVRRRGQEARLRCSPMKGHSHVYWYRQLPEEGLKFMVYLQKENIIDESGMPKERFSAEFPKEGPSILRIQQVVRGDSAAYFCASSPSQGTGNTIYFGEGSWLTVV.

The gene calls are TRBV7-8 and TRBJ2-5, with 9 bases lining up with TRBD2. The CDR3 has 14 residues. The germline CDR1 and CDR2 sequences are SGHVS and FQNEAQ. Germline trimming cut 1 base from V and 4 bases from J; bases unmatched to any gene: 1. For the CDR3, the DNA is TGTGCCAGCAGCTTAGGTAGCGGGGGAGAGACCCAGTACTTC. This sequence encodes CASSLGSGGETQYF.

The V and J genes are TRBV7-2 and TRBJ2-3; 11 bases fit TRBD2. The CDR3 runs to 18 residues. Germline assignment: CDR1 SGHTA and CDR2 FQGNSA. J lost 2 bases, V lost 5 bases, and 12 bases had no gene match. Here the CDR3 reads CASSPNPPSGGITDTQYF. Here the CDR3 DNA reads TGTGCCAGCAGCCCGAATCCACCTAGCGGGGGGATCACAGATACGCAGTATTTT.

The V and J genes are TRBV7-2 and TRBJ2-7; a weak D match, TRBD2 (6 bases). V shed 5 bases and J shed 4 bases, with 18 bases lying between them. Germline CDR1 and CDR2: SGHTA and FQGNSA. This CDR3 contains 15 residues. The CDR3 nucleotides read TGTGCCAGCAGCCTCGGGTGGGAGGCGTTGTACGAGCAGTACTTC. Protein product: CASSLGWEALYEQYF.

The chain couples TRBV5-1 to TRBJ2-7; 8 nucleotides line up with TRBD1. Germline loops: CDR1 SGHRS, CDR2 YFSETQ. The CDR3 runs 14 residues. V lost 3 bases to trimming and J lost 1 base; unmatched junction nucleotides: 3. CDR3 amino acids: CASSYDRGSYEQYF. The DNA of the CDR3 is TGCGCCAGCAGCTACGACAGGGGATCCTACGAGCAGTACTTC.

V usage is TRBV7-9 and J usage is TRBJ1-3; 10 positions match TRBD1. The length of the CDR3 is 15 residues. V shed 6 bases, J shed 5 bases, and the junction held 7 bases outside the gene matches. Germline V gene data show CDR1 as SEHNR and CDR2 as FQNEAQ (reference sequence). CDR3 nucleotide sequence: TGTGCCAGCAGTCGACCGGGACAGGGGCGAAACACCATATATTTT. Residues: CASSRPGQGRNTIYF.

The V call is TRBV20-1, the J call TRBJ2-1; D may be TRBD1 (5 bases). This CDR3 is 11 amino acids long. V lost 3 bases to trimming and J lost 10 bases, with 10 bases between them. Germline loops: CDR1 DFQATT, CDR2 SNEGSKA (reference sequence). This CDR3 reads CSASSGPEQFF. The CDR3 coding sequence is TGCAGTGCTAGCTCAGGGCCCGAGCAGTTCTTC.

This chain links TRBV6-6 with TRBJ1-1; D is possibly TRBD1 (6 bases). The CDR3 is made up of 13 amino acids. The germline gives CDR1 MNHNY, CDR2 SVGAGI (reference sequence). The V end lost 6 bases, the J end lost 1 base, and 9 bases lay between the germline ends. The CDR3 DNA reads as TGTGCCAGCAGGACAGGCCCGAACACTGAAGCTTTCTTT. This codes for CASRTGPNTEAFF.

The V gene is TRBV4-3, the J gene TRBJ2-2; D is perhaps TRBD2 (6 bases). This CDR3 is built from 15 residues. Germline V gene sequence: CDR1 LGHNA, CDR2 YSLEER. Trimming cost V 0 bases and J 6 bases, with 11 bases left between them. The CDR3, as DNA: TGCGCCAGCAGCCAAGATTGGGCGGGGCCCGGGGAGCTGTTTTTT. It codes for CASSQDWAGPGELFF.

The chain has TRBV5-1 and TRBJ2-3; D may correspond to TRBD1 or TRBD2 (5 bases each). Germline CDR1 and CDR2: SGHRS and YFSETQ. The CDR3 runs to 15 residues. V lost 8 bases, J lost 1 base, and 17 bases lay in between. The CDR3 reads CASGTGVRRTDTQYF. The CDR3, as DNA: TGCGCCAGTGGGACCGGCGTTAGACGCACAGATACGCAGTATTTT.